This T cell receptor (beta chain) was captured by sequencing in a study of shared clonotypes between healthy human individuals. This CDR3 has 11 residues. Trimming pared 7 bases from V and 6 bases from J, leaving 10 bases between. CDR1 is LNHDA, CDR2 SQIVND, per germline (reference sequence). Here immunoSEQ multiplex PCR was the method, and the copy in TCRdb shows in-frame clones only, minus some. The sample contains around 610,000 clones, roughly 95% of which appear only once. Positive CCR7 selection of CD45RO-negative cells yielded the naive CD8 cells, and terminally differentiated effector memory CD45RA+ cells were excluded. The table lists this clone with a count of one.

The chain couples TRBV19 to TRBJ2-7; D might be TRBD2 (5 bases). Sequencing was done on a sample of naive CD8+ T cells sorted from blood. The sequence was obtained from a woman aged 25 to 39 in good health. The CDR3 region has the DNA TGTGCCAGTAAAGGAGGTGGCGAGCAGTACTTC. It codes for CASKGGGEQYF.